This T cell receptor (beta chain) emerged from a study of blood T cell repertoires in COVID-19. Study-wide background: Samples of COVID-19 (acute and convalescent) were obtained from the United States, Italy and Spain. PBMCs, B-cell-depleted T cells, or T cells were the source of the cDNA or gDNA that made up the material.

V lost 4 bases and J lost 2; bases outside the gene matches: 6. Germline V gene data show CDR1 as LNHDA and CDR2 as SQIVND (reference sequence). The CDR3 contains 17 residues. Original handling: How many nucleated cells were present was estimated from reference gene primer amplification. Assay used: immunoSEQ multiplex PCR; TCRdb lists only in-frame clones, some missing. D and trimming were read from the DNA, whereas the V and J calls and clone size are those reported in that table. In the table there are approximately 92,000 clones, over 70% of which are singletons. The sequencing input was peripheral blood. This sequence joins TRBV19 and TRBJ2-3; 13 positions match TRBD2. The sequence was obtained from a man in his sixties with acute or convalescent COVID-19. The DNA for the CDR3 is TGTGCCAGTAGTAAACCCACTAGCGGGAGGGCCACAGATACGCAGTATTTT. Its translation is CASSKPTSGRATDTQYF.